Each of the 21 T cell receptor beta chains below was sequenced from the same sample in a study of blood T cell repertoires in COVID-19. The repertoire was sequenced with immunoSEQ multiplex PCR; TCRdb's copy has only in-frame clones and lacks some. In the table there are approximately 92,000 clones, about four fifths of which are singletons. Sequencing was carried out using peripheral blood. These receptors came from a man older than 75 with acute or convalescent COVID-19.

CDR3 DNA: TGTGCCAGCAGCTTAGAGCCTAGCGGGGGGAACACCGGGGAGCTGTTTTTT. Translation gives CASSLEPSGGNTGELFF. The V and J genes are TRBV11-3 and TRBJ2-2; TRBD2 agrees at 10 bases. After removal of 0 bases from V and 1 base from J, the junction contained 2 bases not matched to a gene. Germline V gives CDR1 SGHNT, CDR2 YENEEA. CDR3 length equals 17 residues.

The chain recombines TRBV6-5 with TRBJ2-6, with a tentative D call TRBD1 (5 bases). CDR3 length: 16 amino acids. Germline CDR1 reads MNHEY; CDR2 reads SVGAGI. V was shortened by 2 bases and J by 2 bases, with 10 bases between the two germline ends. CDR3 region: CASSYPGLAGANVLTF. CDR3 DNA sequence: TGTGCCAGCAGTTACCCAGGGCTGGCTGGGGCCAACGTCCTGACTTTC.

This clone was seen more than once but under ten times. The rearrangement uses TRBV28 and TRBJ1-5; 7 positions agree with TRBD1. The germline CDR1 and CDR2 sequences are MDHEN and SYDVKM. V dropped 6 bases and J dropped 2; count of bases not matched to a gene: 4. CDR3 length: 14 amino acids. CDR3 residues: CASSQGQGNQPQHF. CDR3 nucleotide sequence: TGTGCCAGCAGCCAAGGACAGGGCAATCAGCCCCAGCATTTT.

The genes are TRBV3-1 (or the pseudogene TRBV3-2) and TRBJ2-3; TRBD2 matches 13 bases. After removal of 3 bases from V and 5 bases from J, the junction contained 2 bases not matched to a gene. The CDR3 covers 15 residues. Germline-derived CDR1 and CDR2 are LGHDT and YNNKEL (reference sequence). CDR3 nucleotides: TGTGCCAGCAGCCATGGGACTAGCGGGGTAGATACGCAGTATTTT. Protein product: CASSHGTSGVDTQYF.

The chain combines TRBV11-3 with TRBJ2-1; D possibly corresponds to TRBD2 (6 bases). Germline values: CDR1 SGHNT, CDR2 YENEEA. The CDR3 has 13 amino acids. Trimming stripped 9 bases from V and 2 bases from J, with 11 bases between. CDR3 sequence (DNA): TGTGCCAGTTCGGGAGCCGCCTACAATGAGCAGTTCTTC. Amino acids: CASSGAAYNEQFF.

The chain couples TRBV9 to TRBJ2-7, with 9 bases fitting TRBD1. After removal of 2 bases from V and 6 bases from J, the junction contained 6 bases not matched to a gene. Per germline, CDR1 SGDLS and CDR2 YYNGEE. The CDR3 covers 14 residues. CDR3 region: CASSVLQGAGEQYF. The CDR3 DNA is TGTGCCAGCAGCGTTTTACAGGGGGCCGGCGAGCAGTACTTC. The whole variable domain, filled in from reference TRBV9 and TRBJ2-7, reads DSGVTQTPKHLITATGQRVTLRCSPRSGDLSVYWYQQSLDQGLQFLIQYYNGEERAKGNILERFSAQQFPDLHSELNLSSLELGDSALYFCASSVLQGAGEQYFGPGTRLTVT.

The rearrangement joins TRBV4-3 to TRBJ2-3; a weak D match, TRBD2 (5 bases). This CDR3 has 15 amino acids. The V and J ends lost 1 base and 2 bases respectively, with 10 bases between them. Germline CDR1 and CDR2: LGHNA and YSLEER. The CDR3 sequence is CASSQGRRNTDTQYF. CDR3 DNA sequence: TGCGCCAGCAGCCAAGGGAGGAGGAACACAGATACGCAGTATTTT.

The gene calls are TRBV7-8 and TRBJ1-3; the D is unclear. Trimming shortened V by 2 bases and J by 0 bases, and 5 bases separated the two germline ends. CDR3 length: 14 amino acids. Per the germline V gene, CDR1 is SGHVS and CDR2 is FQNEAQ. The chain's CDR3 is CASSLSGSGNTIYF. The CDR3 DNA is TGTGCCAGCAGCTTATCCGGCTCTGGAAACACCATATATTTT. Together with reference TRBV7-8 and TRBJ1-3, the CDR3 gives the full variable domain: GAGVSQSPRYKVAKRGQDVALRCDPISGHVSLFWYQQALGQGPEFLTYFQNEAQLDKSGLPSDRFFAERPEGSVSTLKIQRTQQEDSAVYLCASSLSGSGNTIYFGEGSWLTVV.

This chain links TRBV7-9 with TRBJ1-2; TRBD1 agrees at 8 bases. Germline trimming cut 2 bases from V and 0 bases from J; bases unmatched to any gene: 2. Germline V CDR1 and CDR2: SEHNR, FQNEAQ (reference sequence). The CDR3 consists of 15 residues. The CDR3 DNA reads TGTGCCAGCAGCTTACAGGGGGCGGCTAACTATGGCTACACCTTC. Its protein product is CASSLQGAANYGYTF.

The J gene is TRBJ2-7, the V gene TRBV28; D is unclear. V dropped 4 bases and J dropped 3 bases, with 7 bases sitting between them. CDR3 size: 12 residues. CDR1 is MDHEN and CDR2 is SYDVKM in the germline V gene. The CDR3 loop is CASSSRFYEQYF. As DNA, the CDR3 is TGTGCCAGCAGTTCTCGTTTCTACGAGCAGTACTTC.

This clone is a singleton in its sample. This chain uses TRBV28 with TRBJ1-2; 9 bases line up with TRBD1. This CDR3 is 15 amino acids long. CDR1 and CDR2 (germline): MDHEN, SYDVKM. The trim removed 4 bases at V and 13 bases at J, leaving 16 bases unmatched. The CDR3 protein is CASSSQAGTGTMGTF. The CDR3 DNA follows: TGTGCCAGCAGTTCCCAGGCCGGGACAGGGACGATGGGCACCTTC.

This rearrangement joins TRBV6-1 to TRBJ1-2, with D possibly being TRBD1 (6 bases). The length of the CDR3 is 15 residues. CDR1 is MNHNS and CDR2 is SASEGT in the germline V gene. The germline V and J ends were trimmed by 1 base and 0 bases, with 9 bases remaining between them. CDR3 amino acids: CASSEGTGTNYGYTF. DNA of the CDR3: TGTGCCAGCAGTGAAGGAACAGGGACTAACTATGGCTACACCTTC.

The chain joins TRBV30 to TRBJ2-7; no clear D gene. The CDR3 sequence is 16 residues long. The ends were cut back, 2 bases at V and 5 bases at J, with 22 bases in the middle. Germline lookup yields CDR1 GTSNPN and CDR2 SVGIG (reference sequence). The CDR3 here is CAWSFNRNARANEQYF. CDR3 bases: TGTGCCTGGAGTTTTAACCGGAATGCGAGAGCGAACGAGCAGTACTTC.

The CDR3 spells CASRGLSGSETQYF. CDR3 nucleotides: TGCGCCAGCAGGGGGCTCTCCGGTTCAGAGACCCAGTACTTC. This chain uses TRBV10-2 with TRBJ2-5; D possibly corresponds to TRBD1 (5 bases). CDR3 length: 14 amino acids. V lost 6 bases and J lost 4, with 15 bases in between. CDR1 is WSHSY and CDR2 is SAAADI in the germline V gene.

The genes are TRBV7-9 and TRBJ2-5, with 9 bases fitting TRBD1. The V gene end was trimmed by 2 bases and the J gene end by 4 bases; junction bases not matched to a gene: 5. This CDR3 is built from 15 residues. Germline V gives CDR1 SEHNR, CDR2 FQNEAQ (reference sequence). The CDR3 here is CASSLTGGALETQYF. DNA for the CDR3: TGTGCCAGCAGCTTAACAGGGGGCGCCTTAGAGACCCAGTACTTC.

This clone was found a few times. The J gene is TRBJ2-1, the V gene TRBV6-1, with 8 bases identical to TRBD2. Looked up from germline, CDR1 is MNHNS and CDR2 is SASEGT. The CDR3 extends over 17 amino acids. J lost 10 bases, V lost 2 bases, and 16 bases had no gene match. The CDR3 loop is CASSESPSGGRAREQFF. The CDR3 DNA reads TGTGCCAGCAGTGAATCCCCCTCGGGGGGGAGGGCCCGGGAGCAGTTCTTC.

This sequence joins TRBV7-2 and TRBJ2-5, with D possibly TRBD1 on 5 matching bases. The CDR3 is 14 residues long. Trimming took off 0 bases at V and 3 bases at J, with 8 bases between the two ends. Germline CDR1 is SGHTA and CDR2 is FQGNSA. The CDR3 region is CASSLARQKETQYF. In DNA form, the CDR3 reads TGTGCCAGCAGCTTAGCGCGACAGAAAGAGACCCAGTACTTC. The whole variable domain, filled in from reference TRBV7-2 and TRBJ2-5, reads GAGVSQSPSNKVTEKGKDVELRCDPISGHTALYWYRQSLGQGLEFLIYFQGNSAPDKSGLPSDRFSAERTGGSVSTLTIQRTQQEDSAVYLCASSLARQKETQYFGPGTRLLVL.

The chain has TRBV11-2 and TRBJ1-3, with TRBD1 identical over 7 bases. This CDR3 is built from 15 residues. Germline values: CDR1 SGHAT, CDR2 FQNNGV. Losses at the gene ends were 3 bases for V and 0 bases for J; bases not matched to a gene: 2. The CDR3 reads CASSFQGGSGNTIYF. DNA of the CDR3: TGTGCCAGCAGCTTCCAGGGGGGCTCTGGAAACACCATATATTTT.

The gene calls are TRBV3-1 (or the pseudogene TRBV3-2) and TRBJ2-2; D perhaps matches TRBD2 (5 bases). The CDR3 consists of 18 residues. V was shortened by 4 bases and J by 2 bases, with 20 bases between the two germline ends. Germline V gene lookup returns CDR1 LGHDT and CDR2 YNNKEL (reference sequence). DNA for the CDR3: TGTGCCAGCAGCCTTCACGGTCCGGCCAGACTAAACACCGGGGAGCTGTTTTTT. Protein product: CASSLHGPARLNTGELFF.

The rearrangement links TRBV10-3 to TRBJ1-1; no firm D call. The ends were cut back, 2 bases at V and 3 bases at J, with 4 bases in the middle. Germline V gene data show CDR1 as ENHRY and CDR2 as SYGVKD. The CDR3 sequence is 12 residues long. The CDR3 region is CAISEADTEAFF. As DNA, the CDR3 is TGTGCCATCAGTGAGGCGGACACTGAAGCTTTCTTT.

The rearrangement links TRBV5-6 to TRBJ2-2; TRBD2 matches at 9 bases. Germline V gene sequence: CDR1 SGHDT, CDR2 YYEEEE. This CDR3 comprises 17 residues. V trimming: 0 bases; J trimming: 4 bases; junction bases outside the gene matches: 7. Written as DNA, the CDR3 is TGTGCCAGCAGCTTGGGGTTAGCGGGAGTCGGCACCGGGGAGCTGTTTTTT. It is translated as CASSLGLAGVGTGELFF.